The 20 T cell receptor beta chains below were found in one sample sequenced in a study of neoadjuvant nivolumab and ipilimumab in lung cancer. Sequencing was performed with immunoSEQ multiplex PCR; in TCRdb, only in-frame clones are kept and a portion is missing. Among 20,000 to 25,000 clones listed, less than 85% were seen once. Sequenced here: peripheral blood, sampled before neoadjuvant nivolumab, alone or with ipilimumab. The receptors originated from an adult with non-small cell lung cancer.

The CDR3 protein is CASSESGTSGANVLTF. CDR3 nucleotides: TGTGCCAGCAGTGAATCCGGGACATCTGGGGCCAACGTCCTGACTTTC. The rearrangement uses TRBV6-4 and TRBJ2-6; a weak D match, TRBD1 (6 bases). Trimming cost V 3 bases and J 1 base, with 10 bases left between them. CDR3 length: 16 residues. Germline lookup yields CDR1 MRHNA and CDR2 SNTAGT.

This clone was observed once. The chain recombines TRBV7-8 with TRBJ2-7, with 10 bases identical to TRBD2. Germline-derived CDR1 and CDR2 are SGHVS and FQNEAQ. The CDR3 consists of 14 residues. V lost 5 bases and J lost 2; bases outside the gene matches: 3. The CDR3 DNA reads TGTGCCAGCAGCCTTCTAGCGGGAGCCTACGAGCAGTACTTC. Amino acids: CASSLLAGAYEQYF.

This clone was observed a handful of times. The rearrangement uses TRBV9 and TRBJ1-2; D is unclear. This CDR3 spans 12 amino acids. The germline gives CDR1 SGDLS, CDR2 YYNGEE. V was clipped by 3 bases and J by 6 bases, with 9 bases between them. The CDR3 region has the DNA TGTGCCAGCAGCGGGGCACCAAATGGCTACACCTTC. Protein product: CASSGAPNGYTF.

V gene TRBV7-2 combines with J gene TRBJ1-1; D not resolved. V was shortened by 3 bases and J by 4 bases, with 0 bases between the two germline ends. CDR1 and CDR2 from the germline V gene are SGHTA and FQGNSA. CDR3 length: 10 residues. CDR3 sequence: CASSFTEAFF. The CDR3 DNA is TGTGCCAGCAGCTTCACTGAAGCTTTCTTT.

The chain joins TRBV4-3 to TRBJ2-7; no definite D call. Per the germline V gene, CDR1 is LGHNA and CDR2 is YSLEER. The CDR3 is 16 amino acids. The V and J ends lost 1 base and 0 bases respectively, with 13 bases between them. Written as DNA, the CDR3 is TGCGCCAGCAGCCAAGCGGTGGCGCCCGACTCCTACGAGCAGTACTTC. Translated, it gives CASSQAVAPDSYEQYF.

This chain joins TRBV6-1 and TRBJ2-3, with 7 bases aligning to TRBD2. V was pared by 10 bases and J by 7 bases, with 14 bases of the junction left unmatched. This CDR3 comprises 14 residues. Germline V gene lookup returns CDR1 MNHNS and CDR2 SASEGT. CDR3 sequence: CATGASGWGNTQYF. CDR3 sequence (DNA): TGTGCCACAGGAGCTAGCGGATGGGGAAATACGCAGTATTTT.

The rearrangement links TRBV25-1 to TRBJ1-2; tentatively, D is TRBD1 (5 bases). The CDR3 sequence is 15 residues long. The V gene lost 4 bases and the J gene lost 8 bases, with 20 bases spanning the gap. The germline gives CDR1 MGHDK, CDR2 SYGVNS. CDR3 nucleotide sequence: TGTGCCAGCAGTGTATTGGAGGGGTTGGAGGGGGGCTACACCTTC. Protein product: CASSVLEGLEGGYTF.

The V and J genes are TRBV28 and TRBJ1-3; TRBD1 matches 8 bases. CDR1 is MDHEN and CDR2 is SYDVKM in the germline V gene. The CDR3 length is 15 residues. Germline trimming cut 6 bases from V and 4 bases from J; bases unmatched to any gene: 8. The CDR3 bases are TGTGCCAGCAGGATCCCGACAGGGGAGGGAAACACCATATATTTT. Translating it yields CASRIPTGEGNTIYF.

The chain employs TRBV25-1 and TRBJ2-3; D ambiguous. Germline V gene sequence: CDR1 MGHDK, CDR2 SYGVNS. The CDR3 extends over 15 amino acids. The V gene lost 0 bases and the J gene lost 0 bases, with 7 bases spanning the gap. Written as DNA, the CDR3 is TGTGCCAGCAGTGAATATTCGCCTAGCACAGATACGCAGTATTTT. The encoded protein is CASSEYSPSTDTQYF.

The chain has TRBV10-1 and TRBJ1-2, with TRBD1 matching over 8 bases. CDR1 and CDR2 (germline): WNHNN, SYGVQD (reference sequence). The CDR3 contains 15 residues. Unmatched junction bases numbered 6, after V lost 4 bases and J lost 2 bases. Here the CDR3 reads CASSAGGQENYGYTF. In DNA form, the CDR3 reads TGCGCCAGCAGTGCGGGGGGACAGGAGAACTATGGCTACACCTTC.

This clone was counted a single time. J is TRBJ2-3 and V is TRBV4-2; perhaps TRBD2 as D (6 bases). Germline V lookup: CDR1 LGHNA, CDR2 YNFKEQ. This CDR3 region has 13 residues. V was clipped by 4 bases and J by 4 bases, with 9 bases between them. The chain's CDR3 is CASSRGDADTQYF. Written as DNA, the CDR3 is TGTGCCAGCAGCCGGGGGGACGCAGATACGCAGTATTTT.

The gene calls are TRBV7-9 and TRBJ1-5; D is ambiguous. V shed 5 bases and J shed 0 bases, with 8 bases lying between them. The CDR3 has 14 residues. Germline CDR1 is SEHNR and CDR2 is FQNEAQ (reference sequence). The CDR3 sequence is CASSPGGSNQPQHF. The CDR3 bases are TGTGCCAGCAGCCCCGGAGGTAGCAATCAGCCCCAGCATTTT.

V gene TRBV5-5 combines with J gene TRBJ2-7; D unclear. The CDR3 consists of 14 residues. CDR1 is SGHKS and CDR2 is YYEKEE in the germline V gene (reference sequence). The V and J ends lost 2 bases and 5 bases respectively, with 14 bases between them. CDR3 DNA: TGTGCCAGCAGCTTTAGGGCTTACTTTCACGAGCAGTACTTC. Amino acid sequence: CASSFRAYFHEQYF. Looking up the rest from reference TRBV5-5 and TRBJ2-7 gives the full variable domain: DAGVTQSPTHLIKTRGQQVTLRCSPISGHKSVSWYQQVLGQGPQFIFQYYEKEERGRGNFPDRFSARQFPNYSSELNVNALLLGDSALYLCASSFRAYFHEQYFGPGTRLTVT.

The J gene is TRBJ2-7, the V gene TRBV5-5; TRBD1 is a possible D gene (6 bases). V was trimmed by 4 bases and J by 6 bases, leaving 17 bases between them. The length of the CDR3 is 14 residues. Looked up from germline, CDR1 is SGHKS and CDR2 is YYEKEE (reference sequence). The CDR3 loop reads CASSPLGTPGEQYF. The CDR3 region has the DNA TGTGCCAGCAGCCCCCTTGGGACACCTGGCGAGCAGTACTTC.

The rearrangement joins TRBV29-1 to TRBJ2-3; D is ambiguous. Germline values: CDR1 SQVTM, CDR2 ANQGSEA. V was cut by 3 bases and J by 0 bases, with 4 bases left in between. This CDR3 spans 12 amino acids. The CDR3 protein is CSVDPSTDTQYF. The CDR3 DNA reads as TGCAGCGTTGACCCCAGCACAGATACGCAGTATTTT.

V usage is TRBV2 and J usage is TRBJ2-5, with TRBD2 as a possible D gene (5 bases). With 10 bases removed from V and 7 bases from J, the gap between germline ends came to 16 bases. The CDR3 has 12 residues. Per germline, CDR1 SNHLY and CDR2 FYNNEI. The DNA of the CDR3 is TGTGCCACCGGACGGACTCAATGGACCCAGTACTTC. Protein: CATGRTQWTQYF.

The rearrangement joins TRBV5-1 to TRBJ1-4; possible D gene TRBD1, 6 bases. The germline CDR1 and CDR2 sequences are SGHRS and YFSETQ. This CDR3 has 14 amino acids. V was pared by 4 bases and J by 7 bases, with 14 bases between. The CDR3 DNA reads TGCGCCAGCAGCCCACAGGGTCTTGGTGAAAAACTGTTTTTT. Translated: CASSPQGLGEKLFF.

The chain employs TRBV30 and TRBJ2-5; 8 bases line up with TRBD2. The CDR3 spans 17 residues. Germline V CDR1 and CDR2: GTSNPN, SVGIG (reference sequence). The J segment lost 2 bases and the V segment lost 4 bases, leaving 15 bases of the junction unmatched. The CDR3 region has the DNA TGTGCCTGGACCACCGGGACTAGTATCATCCTACAAGAGACCCAGTACTTC. Protein product: CAWTTGTSIILQETQYF.

This clone was found once. The CDR3 spells CASSVGESQPQHF. The CDR3, as DNA: TGTGCCAGCAGCGTAGGCGAGAGTCAGCCCCAGCATTTT. The rearrangement links TRBV9 to TRBJ1-5; D ambiguous. The V gene lost 0 bases and the J gene lost 6 bases, with 7 bases spanning the gap. The length of the CDR3 is 13 residues. Germline V gives CDR1 SGDLS, CDR2 YYNGEE. Filled out from reference TRBV9 and TRBJ1-5, the complete variable domain reads DSGVTQTPKHLITATGQRVTLRCSPRSGDLSVYWYQQSLDQGLQFLIQYYNGEERAKGNILERFSAQQFPDLHSELNLSSLELGDSALYFCASSVGESQPQHFGDGTRLSIL.

V usage is TRBV7-2 and J usage is TRBJ2-1; D gene unclear. Trimming pared 8 bases from V and 4 bases from J, leaving 9 bases between. There are 12 residues in the CDR3. Germline CDR1 is SGHTA and CDR2 is FQGNSA. The CDR3 DNA reads TGTGCCAGCGCCCTTAATTACAATGAGCAGTTCTTC. Its protein product is CASALNYNEQFF.